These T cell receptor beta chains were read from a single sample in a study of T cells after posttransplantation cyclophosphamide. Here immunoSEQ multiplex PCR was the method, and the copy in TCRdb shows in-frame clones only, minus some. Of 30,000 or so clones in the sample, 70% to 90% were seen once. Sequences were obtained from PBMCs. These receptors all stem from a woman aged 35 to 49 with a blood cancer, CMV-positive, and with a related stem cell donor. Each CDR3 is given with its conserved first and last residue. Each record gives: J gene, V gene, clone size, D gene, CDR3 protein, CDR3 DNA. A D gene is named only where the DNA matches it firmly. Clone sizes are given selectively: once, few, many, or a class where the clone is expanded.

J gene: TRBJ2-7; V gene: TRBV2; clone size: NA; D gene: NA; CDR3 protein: CASKSTGTIVSYEQYF; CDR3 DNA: TGTGCCAGCAAATCTACCGGGACAATAGTCAGCTACGAGCAGTACTTC
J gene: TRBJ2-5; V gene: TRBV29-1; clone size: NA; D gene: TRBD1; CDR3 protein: CAWTTGGAGETQYF; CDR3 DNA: TGCGCCTGGACCACAGGGGGCGCGGGAGAGACCCAGTACTTC
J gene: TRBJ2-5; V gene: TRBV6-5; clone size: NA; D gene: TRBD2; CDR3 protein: CASRPQGAGEQYF; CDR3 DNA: TGTGCCAGCAGGCCCCAGGGCGCGGGGGAGCAGTACTTC
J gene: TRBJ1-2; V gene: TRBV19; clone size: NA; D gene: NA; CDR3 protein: CASSIKGGGGYTF; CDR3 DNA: TGTGCCAGTAGTATAAAGGGAGGCGGGGGCTACACCTTC
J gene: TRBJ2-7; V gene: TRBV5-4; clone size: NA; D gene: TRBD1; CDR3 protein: CASSKTEWGQIYEQYF; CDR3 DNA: TGTGCCAGCAGTAAAACCGAGTGGGGACAGATCTACGAGCAGTACTTC
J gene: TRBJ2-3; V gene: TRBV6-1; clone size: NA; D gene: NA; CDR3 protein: CASSPDSYATDTQYF; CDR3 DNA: TGTGCCAGCAGCCCAGACTCATATGCCACAGATACGCAGTATTTT
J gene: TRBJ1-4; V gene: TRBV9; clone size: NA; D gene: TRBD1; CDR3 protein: CASSVGQGENEKLFF; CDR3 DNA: TGTGCCAGCAGCGTTGGACAGGGGGAAAATGAAAAACTGTTTTTT
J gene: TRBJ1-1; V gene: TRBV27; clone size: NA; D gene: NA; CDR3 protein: CASSFRGTEAFF; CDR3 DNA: TGTGCCAGCAGCTTCCGGGGCACTGAAGCTTTCTTT
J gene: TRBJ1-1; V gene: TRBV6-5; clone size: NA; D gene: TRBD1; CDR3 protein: CASFRRGTNTEAFF; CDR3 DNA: TGTGCCAGCTTCCGCAGGGGGACGAACACTGAAGCTTTCTTT
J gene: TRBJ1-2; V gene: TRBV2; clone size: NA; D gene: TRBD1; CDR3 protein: CASSEGTGGFYGYTF; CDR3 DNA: TGTGCCAGCAGTGAAGGGACAGGGGGATTCTATGGCTACACCTTC
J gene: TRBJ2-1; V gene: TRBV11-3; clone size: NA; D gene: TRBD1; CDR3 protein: CASSARTGGNEQFF; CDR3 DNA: TGTGCCAGCAGCGCGCGGACAGGGGGCAATGAGCAGTTCTTC
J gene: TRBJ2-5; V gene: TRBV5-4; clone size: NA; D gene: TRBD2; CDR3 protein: CASSWRPVGLGGETQYF; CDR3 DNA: TGTGCCAGCAGCTGGCGTCCGGTGGGACTAGGGGGAGAGACCCAGTACTTC
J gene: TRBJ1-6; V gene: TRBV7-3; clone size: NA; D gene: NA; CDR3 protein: CASSLTGAGNHNSPLHF; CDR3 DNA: TGTGCCAGCAGCTTAACGGGCGCAGGGAACCATAATTCACCCCTCCACTTT
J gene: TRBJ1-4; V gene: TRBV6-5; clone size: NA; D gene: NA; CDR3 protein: CASSYAMEGGEKLFF; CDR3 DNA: TGTGCCAGCAGTTACGCGATGGAGGGAGGTGAAAAACTGTTTTTT
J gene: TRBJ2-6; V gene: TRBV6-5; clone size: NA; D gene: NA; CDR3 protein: CASSYLGGRANVLTF; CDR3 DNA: TGTGCCAGCAGTTACCTTGGGGGCAGGGCCAACGTCCTGACTTTC
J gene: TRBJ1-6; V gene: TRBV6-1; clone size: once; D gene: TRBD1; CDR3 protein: CASSGGAGNSPLHF; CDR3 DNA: TGTGCCAGCTCAGGGGGCGCCGGGAATTCACCCCTCCACTTT
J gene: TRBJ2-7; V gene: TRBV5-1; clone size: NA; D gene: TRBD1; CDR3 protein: CASRRDRGYEQYF; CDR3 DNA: TGCGCCAGCAGAAGGGACAGGGGCTACGAGCAGTACTTC
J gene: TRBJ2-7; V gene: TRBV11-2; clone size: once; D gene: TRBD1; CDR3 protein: CASSLGTGLNEQYF; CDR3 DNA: TGTGCCAGCAGCTTGGGGACAGGGCTTAACGAGCAGTACTTC
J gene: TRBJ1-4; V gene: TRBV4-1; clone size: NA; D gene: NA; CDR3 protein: CASSQAPGEANEKLFF; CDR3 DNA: TGCGCCAGCAGCCAAGCGCCTGGGGAGGCTAATGAAAAACTGTTTTTT
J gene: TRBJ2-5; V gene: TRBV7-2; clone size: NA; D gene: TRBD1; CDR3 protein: CASSLGDRDTETQYF; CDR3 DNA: TGTGCCAGCAGCTTAGGGGACAGGGATACAGAGACCCAGTACTTC
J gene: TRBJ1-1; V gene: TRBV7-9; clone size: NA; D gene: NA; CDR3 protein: CASSPLWAAEAFF; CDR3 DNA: TGTGCCAGCAGCCCCCTGTGGGCAGCTGAAGCTTTCTTT
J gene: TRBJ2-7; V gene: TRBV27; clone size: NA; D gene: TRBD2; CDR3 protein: CASSATSGGPYEQYF; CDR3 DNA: TGTGCCAGCAGTGCGACTAGCGGGGGGCCGTACGAGCAGTACTTC
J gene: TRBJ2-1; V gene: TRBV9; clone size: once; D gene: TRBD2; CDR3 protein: CASSATSGGSYNEQFF; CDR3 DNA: TGTGCCAGCAGCGCGACTAGCGGGGGCTCCTACAATGAGCAGTTCTTC
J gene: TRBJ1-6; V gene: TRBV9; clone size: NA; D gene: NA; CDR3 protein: CASSVSPGGPGNSPLHF; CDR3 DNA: TGTGCCAGCAGCGTCTCCCCCGGCGGGCCTGGTAATTCACCCCTCCACTTT
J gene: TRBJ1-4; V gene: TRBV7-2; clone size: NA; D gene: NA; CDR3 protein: CASSPRAATNEKLFF; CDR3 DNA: TGTGCCAGCAGCCCGAGGGCCGCGACTAATGAAAAACTGTTTTTT
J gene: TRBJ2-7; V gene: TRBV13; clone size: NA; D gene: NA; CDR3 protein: CASSLSTGRNEQYF; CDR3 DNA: TGTGCCAGCAGCTTATCGACAGGGAGGAACGAGCAGTACTTC
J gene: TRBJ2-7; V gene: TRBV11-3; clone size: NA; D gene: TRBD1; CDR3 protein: CASSRGQGFYEQYF; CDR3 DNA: TGTGCCAGCAGCCGGGGACAGGGGTTCTACGAGCAGTACTTC
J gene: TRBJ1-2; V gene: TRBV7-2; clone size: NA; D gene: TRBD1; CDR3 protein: CASSPGTGGNYGYTF; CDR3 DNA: TGTGCCAGCAGCCCAGGGACAGGGGGAAACTATGGCTACACCTTC
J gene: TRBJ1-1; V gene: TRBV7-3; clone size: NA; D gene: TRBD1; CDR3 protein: CASSPGTGETEAFF; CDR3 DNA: TGTGCCAGCAGCCCAGGGACAGGGGAGACTGAAGCTTTCTTT
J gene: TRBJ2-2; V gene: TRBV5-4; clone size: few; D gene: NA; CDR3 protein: CASSSLDMVTGELFF; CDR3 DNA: TGTGCCAGCAGCTCCCTGGACATGGTCACCGGGGAGCTGTTTTTT
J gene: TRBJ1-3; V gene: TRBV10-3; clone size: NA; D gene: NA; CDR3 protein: CAATPREQETSGNTIYF; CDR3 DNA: TGTGCCGCTACCCCCCGTGAACAGGAGACCTCTGGAAACACCATATATTTT
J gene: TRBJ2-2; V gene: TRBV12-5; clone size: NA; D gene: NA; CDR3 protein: CASGPPGRINTGELFF; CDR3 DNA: TGTGCTAGTGGACCCCCGGGTAGGATTAACACCGGGGAGCTGTTTTTT
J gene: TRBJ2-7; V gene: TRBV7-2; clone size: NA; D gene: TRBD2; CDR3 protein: CASSVWGGYEQYF; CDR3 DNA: TGTGCCAGCAGCGTATGGGGGGGCTACGAGCAGTACTTC
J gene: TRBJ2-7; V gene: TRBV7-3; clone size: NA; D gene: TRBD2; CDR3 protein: CASSLLGGSNEQYF; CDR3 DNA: TGTGCCAGCAGCCTCCTGGGGGGGAGCAACGAGCAGTACTTC
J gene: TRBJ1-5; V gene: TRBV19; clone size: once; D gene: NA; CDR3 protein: CASSMGGGTGQPQHF; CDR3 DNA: TGTGCCAGTAGTATGGGAGGAGGGACGGGTCAGCCCCAGCATTTT
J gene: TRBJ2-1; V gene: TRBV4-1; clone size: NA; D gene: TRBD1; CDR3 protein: CASSQHGTAISNEQFF; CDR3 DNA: TGCGCCAGCAGCCAGCACGGGACAGCAATTTCCAATGAGCAGTTCTTC
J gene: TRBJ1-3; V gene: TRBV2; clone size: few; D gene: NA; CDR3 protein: CASSGQAPFSGNTIYF; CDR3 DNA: TGTGCCAGCAGTGGGCAGGCCCCATTCTCTGGAAACACCATATATTTT
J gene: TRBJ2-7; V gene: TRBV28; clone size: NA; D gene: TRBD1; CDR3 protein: CASSLTGGLYEQYF; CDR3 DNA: TGTGCCAGCAGTTTGACAGGGGGGCTTTACGAGCAGTACTTC
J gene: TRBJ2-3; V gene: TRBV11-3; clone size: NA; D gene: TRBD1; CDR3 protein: CASKDRATDTQYF; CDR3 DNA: TGTGCCAGCAAGGACAGGGCGACAGATACGCAGTATTTT
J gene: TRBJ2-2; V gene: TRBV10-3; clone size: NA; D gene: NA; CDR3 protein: CATRTEPNTGELFF; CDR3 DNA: TGTGCCACCCGGACAGAACCGAACACCGGGGAGCTGTTTTTT
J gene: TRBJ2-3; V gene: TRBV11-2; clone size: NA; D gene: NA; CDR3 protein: CASSPGPGGTDTQYF; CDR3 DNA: TGTGCCAGCAGCCCGGGGCCGGGGGGCACAGATACGCAGTATTTT
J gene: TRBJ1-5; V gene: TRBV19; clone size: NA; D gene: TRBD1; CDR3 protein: CASKPTGKENQPQHF; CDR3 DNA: TGTGCCAGTAAGCCGACAGGGAAAGAGAATCAGCCCCAGCATTTT
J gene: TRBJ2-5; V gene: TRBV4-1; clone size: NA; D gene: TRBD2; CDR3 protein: CASSPGGAGVGETQYF; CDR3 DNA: TGCGCCAGCAGCCCCGGCGGAGCGGGGGTGGGAGAGACCCAGTACTTC
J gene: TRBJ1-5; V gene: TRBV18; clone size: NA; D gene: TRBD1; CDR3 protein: CASSPQGGQPQHF; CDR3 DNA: TGTGCCAGCTCACCTCAGGGGGGCCAGCCCCAGCATTTT
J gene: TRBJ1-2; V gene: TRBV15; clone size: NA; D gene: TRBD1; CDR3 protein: CATSSPNRGEAYGYTF; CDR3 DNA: TGTGCCACCAGCAGCCCTAACAGGGGGGAGGCCTATGGCTACACCTTC
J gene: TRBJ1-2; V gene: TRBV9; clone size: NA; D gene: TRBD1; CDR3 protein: CASSAFRGTGNYGYTF; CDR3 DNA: TGTGCCAGCAGCGCCTTTCGTGGGACAGGGAACTATGGCTACACCTTC
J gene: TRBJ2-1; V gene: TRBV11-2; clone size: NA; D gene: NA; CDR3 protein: CASRRVGNNEQFF; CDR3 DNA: TGTGCCAGCAGGCGGGTAGGGAACAATGAGCAGTTCTTC
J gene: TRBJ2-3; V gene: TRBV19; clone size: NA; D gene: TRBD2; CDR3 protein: CASKSLAGGPRADTQYF; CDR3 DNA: TGTGCCAGTAAAAGTCTAGCGGGGGGGCCCAGGGCAGATACGCAGTATTTT
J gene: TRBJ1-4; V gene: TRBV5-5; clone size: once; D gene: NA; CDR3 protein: CASSSDRSTNEKLFF; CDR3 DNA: TGTGCCAGCAGCTCAGACAGATCAACTAATGAAAAACTGTTTTTT